The present T cell receptor (beta chain) was sequenced within a study of shared clonotypes between healthy human individuals. Deletions cut 8 bases from V and 2 bases from J, with 9 bases between. The germline V gene has CDR1 MNHNS and CDR2 SASEGT. The CDR3 consists of 12 residues. The protocol was immunoSEQ multiplex PCR, while the TCRdb copy is restricted to in-frame clones and leaves out a portion. The sample shows approximately 1.5 million clones, 98% of them seen only once. The V gene is TRBV6-1, the J gene TRBJ1-2; D unclear. The receptor comes from a young man in good health. The sequenced material came from naive CD4+ T cells sorted from blood. The subset here: CD45RA+ positively selected. The CDR3 here is CASGEGNYGYTF. CDR3 bases: TGTGCCAGCGGGGAGGGAAACTATGGCTACACCTTC.